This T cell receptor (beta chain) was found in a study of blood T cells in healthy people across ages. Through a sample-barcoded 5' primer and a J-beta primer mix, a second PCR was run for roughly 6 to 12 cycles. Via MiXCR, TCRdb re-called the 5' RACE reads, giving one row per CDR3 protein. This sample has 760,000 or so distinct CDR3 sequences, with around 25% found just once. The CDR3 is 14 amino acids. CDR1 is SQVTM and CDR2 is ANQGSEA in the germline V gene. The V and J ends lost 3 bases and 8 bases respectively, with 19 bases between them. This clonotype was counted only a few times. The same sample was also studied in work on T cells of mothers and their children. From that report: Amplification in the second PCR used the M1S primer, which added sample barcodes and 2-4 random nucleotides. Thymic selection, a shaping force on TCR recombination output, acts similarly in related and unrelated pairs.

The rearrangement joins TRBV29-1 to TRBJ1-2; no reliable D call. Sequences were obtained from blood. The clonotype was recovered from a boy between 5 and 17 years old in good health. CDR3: CSVDEYRGSLGYTF. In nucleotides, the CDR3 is TGCAGCGTTGATGAGTACAGAGGCTCCTTAGGCTACACCTTC.